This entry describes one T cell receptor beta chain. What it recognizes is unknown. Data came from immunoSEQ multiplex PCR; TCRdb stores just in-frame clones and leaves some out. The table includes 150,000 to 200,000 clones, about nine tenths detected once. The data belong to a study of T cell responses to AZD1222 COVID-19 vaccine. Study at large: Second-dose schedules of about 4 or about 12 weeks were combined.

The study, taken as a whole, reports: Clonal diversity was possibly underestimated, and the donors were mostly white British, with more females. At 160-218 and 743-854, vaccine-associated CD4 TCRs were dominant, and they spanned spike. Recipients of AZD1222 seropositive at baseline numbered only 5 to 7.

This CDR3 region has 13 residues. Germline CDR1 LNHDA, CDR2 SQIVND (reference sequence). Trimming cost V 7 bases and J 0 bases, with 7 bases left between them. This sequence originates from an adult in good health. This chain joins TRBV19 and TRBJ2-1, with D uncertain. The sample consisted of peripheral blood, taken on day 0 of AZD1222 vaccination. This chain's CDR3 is CASMAVSYNEQFF. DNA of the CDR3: TGTGCCAGTATGGCGGTCTCCTACAATGAGCAGTTCTTC.